This passage covers 20 T cell receptor beta chains from one sample sequenced in a study of shared clonotypes between healthy human individuals. TCRdb's table, derived via immunoSEQ multiplex PCR, lists solely in-frame clones and lacks some. The repertoire holds over 800,000 clones, 85% to 95% seen once, with approximately 25% in the top ten. CD45RO-negative cells were positively selected for CCR7, leaving out terminally differentiated effector memory CD45RA+ cells. The specimen sequenced was naive CD8+ T cells sorted from blood. These TCRs come from a man aged 25 to 45 in good health.

The chain recombines TRBV6-5 with TRBJ2-1; D perhaps matches TRBD2 (5 bases). V lost 6 bases and J 6 bases, leaving 15 bases between the germline ends. Per the germline V gene, CDR1 is MNHEY and CDR2 is SVGAGI. This CDR3 region has 14 residues. The CDR3 reads CASSRGLGPNEQFF. In DNA, the CDR3 is TGTGCCAGCAGCCGAGGACTCGGACCCAATGAGCAGTTCTTC.

The chain links TRBV7-6 to TRBJ2-2; D is unclear. V was shortened by 0 bases and J by 5 bases, with 7 bases between the two germline ends. Germline V lookup: CDR1 SGHVS, CDR2 FNYEAQ. CDR3 size: 14 residues. CDR3 DNA: TGTGCCAGCAGCTTAGCGTTGGATACCGGGGAGCTGTTTTTT. It yields the protein CASSLALDTGELFF.

To note about this clone: The same CDR3 arises from other DNA sequences in this sample as well. The chain couples TRBV5-1 to TRBJ2-1; D is undetermined. The germline V gene encodes CDR1 SGHRS and CDR2 YFSETQ. The CDR3 spans 13 residues. The V gene lost 2 bases and the J gene lost 4 bases, with 7 bases spanning the gap. The CDR3 reads CASSFTDYNEQFF. The CDR3 DNA follows: TGCGCCAGCAGCTTCACTGATTACAATGAGCAGTTCTTC.

Notes on this clone: Mismatch with germline at one junction end may stem from a read error. The rearrangement joins TRBV10-3 to TRBJ2-1; TRBD2 agrees at 10 bases. The CDR3 consists of 13 residues. Germline V gene lookup returns CDR1 ENHRY and CDR2 SYGVKD. DNA of the CDR3: TGTGCCATCAGGAGTGGACTAGCGGTCTGGGGGATCTTC. Residues: CAIRSGLAVWGIF.

The CDR3 loop reads CASSGTLSGANVLTF. The CDR3 nucleotides are TGTGCCAGCAGTGGGACACTCTCTGGGGCCAACGTCCTGACTTTC. The chain couples TRBV6-1 to TRBJ2-6, with a possible D match to TRBD1 (5 bases). Germline assignment: CDR1 MNHNS and CDR2 SASEGT. This CDR3 spans 15 amino acids. Trimming took 4 bases from V and 0 from J, leaving 7 bases between them.

The rearrangement links TRBV14 to TRBJ2-1; 9 bases are a match to TRBD1. The CDR3 length is 17 residues. Unmatched junction bases numbered 10, after V lost 7 bases and J lost 0 bases. Germline assignment: CDR1 SGHDN and CDR2 FVKESK. Here the CDR3 reads CASTPGPGQGSYNEQFF. The CDR3 nucleotides are TGTGCCAGCACCCCAGGCCCGGGACAGGGCTCCTACAATGAGCAGTTCTTC.

The chain has TRBV25-1 and TRBJ1-1; D is unclear. This CDR3 spans 12 amino acids. Looked up from germline, CDR1 is MGHDK and CDR2 is SYGVNS. Trimming left V 5 bases short and J 1 base short, with 5 bases between. The CDR3 protein is CASSFTNTEAFF. The CDR3 DNA follows: TGTGCCAGCAGTTTCACGAACACTGAAGCTTTCTTT.

The CDR3 region has the DNA TGCAGCGTTGGCCCCCGGGAACCCACCTACAATGAGCAGTTCTTC. Encoded protein: CSVGPREPTYNEQFF. V is TRBV29-1 and J is TRBJ2-1; a weak D match, TRBD2 (5 bases). With 4 bases removed from V and 2 bases from J, the gap between germline ends came to 15 bases. Germline-derived CDR1 and CDR2 are SQVTM and ANQGSEA. This CDR3 has 15 residues.

As concerns this clone: The identical CDR3 is also encoded by other nucleotide sequences in the sample. CDR3 coding DNA: TGTGCCAGCAGCCCCCGGGATGCCTACGAGCAGTACTTC. It codes for CASSPRDAYEQYF. The chain carries TRBV7-9 and TRBJ2-7; perhaps TRBD2 as D (5 bases). The CDR3 covers 13 residues. From germline, CDR1 is SEHNR and CDR2 FQNEAQ (reference sequence). V was pared by 5 bases and J by 2 bases, with 10 bases between.

The chain uses TRBV9 and TRBJ2-1, with D perhaps matching TRBD2 (6 bases). The CDR3 is 16 residues long. With 2 bases removed from V and 2 bases from J, the gap between germline ends came to 14 bases. CDR1 and CDR2 from the germline V gene are SGDLS and YYNGEE. CDR3 residues: CASSVPSAGAYNEQFF. DNA for the CDR3: TGTGCCAGCAGCGTCCCTTCAGCGGGCGCCTACAATGAGCAGTTCTTC.

This clone was found once. The junction does not match germline at one end; this may be a read error. V usage is TRBV6-1 and J usage is TRBJ1-2; 9 bases map to TRBD1. Germline V lookup: CDR1 MNHNS, CDR2 SASEGT. The CDR3 extends over 15 amino acids. CDR3 DNA: TGTGCCAGCACTGAAGCCAACAGGGGGCTCTCTGGCTACACCTTC. It codes for CASTEANRGLSGYTF.

The chain is built from TRBV5-1 and TRBJ2-7, with a weak D call TRBD2 (6 bases). The germline V and J ends were trimmed by 3 bases and 11 bases, with 12 bases remaining between them. Germline values: CDR1 SGHRS, CDR2 YFSETQ. The CDR3 has 11 amino acids. The CDR3 nucleotides are TGCGCCAGCAGCTCCGGGGAGGAGGAGTACTTC. Its protein product is CASSSGEEEYF.

V gene TRBV7-9 combines with J gene TRBJ2-1; TRBD1 is a possible D gene (6 bases). Trimming left V 2 bases short and J 3 bases short, with 14 bases between. CDR3 length: 16 residues. Germline V lookup: CDR1 SEHNR, CDR2 FQNEAQ (reference sequence). In DNA form, the CDR3 reads TGTGCCAGCAGCTTATTCGTTGGGGGCGTCTACAATGAGCAGTTCTTC. It encodes CASSLFVGGVYNEQFF.

V usage is TRBV27 and J usage is TRBJ2-2; no clear D. CDR1 MNHEY and CDR2 SMNVEV come from the germline V gene (reference sequence). The CDR3 sequence is 13 residues long. V gave up 0 bases and J gave up 7 bases, with 6 bases separating them. The CDR3 loop is CASSLSRIGELFF. In DNA, the CDR3 is TGTGCCAGCAGTTTATCGAGGATCGGGGAGCTGTTTTTT.

The J gene is TRBJ2-7, the V gene TRBV29-1; D ambiguous. The CDR3 totals 12 residues. The V gene lost 2 bases and the J gene lost 6 bases, with 11 bases spanning the gap. Germline V lookup: CDR1 SQVTM, CDR2 ANQGSEA. The CDR3 sequence is CSVEHGSGEQYF. CDR3 DNA: TGCAGCGTTGAACACGGTTCGGGCGAGCAGTACTTC.

The chain is built from TRBV29-1 and TRBJ2-1, with 9 bases that match TRBD1. Germline V gene sequence: CDR1 SQVTM, CDR2 ANQGSEA. CDR3 length equals 12 residues. With V trimmed by 6 bases and J by 7 bases, 4 bases remained unmatched. The CDR3 protein is CSVQQGANEQFF. The CDR3 nucleotides are TGCAGCGTCCAACAGGGGGCAAATGAGCAGTTCTTC.

This clone was counted a few times. This chain uses TRBV10-3 with TRBJ1-5; possibly TRBD1 for D (5 bases). With 11 bases removed from V and 0 bases from J, the gap between germline ends came to 11 bases. The CDR3 has 13 amino acids. Per germline, CDR1 ENHRY and CDR2 SYGVKD. The CDR3 DNA reads as TGTGCCGGGGGAAGAGATAGCAATCAGCCCCAGCATTTT. Its translation is CAGGRDSNQPQHF.

The gene calls are TRBV2 and TRBJ2-3; 10 nucleotides agree with TRBD2. The CDR3 totals 14 residues. CDR1 and CDR2 from the germline V gene are SNHLY and FYNNEI. The CDR3 is CALKLSGRTDTQYF. CDR3 nucleotides: TGTGCACTTAAGCTTAGCGGGAGGACAGATACGCAGTATTTT.

The rearrangement joins TRBV13 to TRBJ2-2; tentatively, D is TRBD1 or TRBD2 (6 bases each). Looked up from germline, CDR1 is PRHDT and CDR2 is FYEKMQ (reference sequence). The germline V and J ends were trimmed by 5 bases and 6 bases, with 10 bases remaining between them. The CDR3 loop spans 13 amino acids. The CDR3 DNA reads TGTGCCAGCAGCCCTAGGGGGGCCGGGGAGCTGTTTTTT. It translates to CASSPRGAGELFF.

This chain connects TRBV7-9 to TRBJ2-7, with 8 bases identical to TRBD2. The germline V gene has CDR1 SEHNR and CDR2 FQNEAQ (reference sequence). Trimming took 2 bases from V and 5 from J; bases not matched to a gene: 11. This CDR3 region has 16 residues. CDR3 nucleotides: TGTGCCAGCAGCTTACCCTTCGGGAGCGGGAGCGACGAGCAGTACTTC. It specifies CASSLPFGSGSDEQYF.